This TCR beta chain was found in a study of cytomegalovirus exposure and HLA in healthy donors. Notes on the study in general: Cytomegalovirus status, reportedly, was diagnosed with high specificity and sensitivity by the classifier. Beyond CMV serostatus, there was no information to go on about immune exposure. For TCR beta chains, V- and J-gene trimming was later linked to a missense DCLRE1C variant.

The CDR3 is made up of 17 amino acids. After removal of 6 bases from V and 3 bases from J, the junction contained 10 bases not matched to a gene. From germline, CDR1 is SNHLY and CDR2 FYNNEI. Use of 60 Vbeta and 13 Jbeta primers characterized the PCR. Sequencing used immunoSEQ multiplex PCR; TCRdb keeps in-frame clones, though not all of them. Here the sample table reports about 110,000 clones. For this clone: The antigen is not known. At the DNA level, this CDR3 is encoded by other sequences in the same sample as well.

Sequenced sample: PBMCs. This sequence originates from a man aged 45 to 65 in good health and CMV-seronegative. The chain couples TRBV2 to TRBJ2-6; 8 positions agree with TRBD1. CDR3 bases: TGTGCCAGCAGCGAGGCAGGGGGCACTTTTGGGGCCAACGTCCTGACTTTC. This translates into CASSEAGGTFGANVLTF.